The 18 T cell receptor beta chains presented below share a single source sample, sequenced in a study of CD8+ T cells in alopecia areata. The study sorted pooled cutaneous lymph node cells by CD4, CD8alpha, NKG2D, NKG2ACE and other markers. As the sequencing template, cDNA was produced by extracting RNA and reverse transcribing it. Profiling relied on immunoSEQ multiplex PCR, and the TCRdb table lists in-frame clones only, not all of them. The repertoire consists of more than 250,000 clones, none detected only once. The sequencing sample was made of CD4+ T cells sorted from a lymph node. The source is a C3H/HeJ mouse with alopecia areata. For this strain, the MHC haplotype corresponds to H2-k.

This clone was counted between two and nine times. Genes and germline are mouse. The read ends 4 residues before the CDR3 terminus; that terminus is restored from the germline J gene. The same CDR3 is also encoded by other DNA sequences in this sample. The chain employs TRBV14 and TRBJ2-5, with TRBD1 matching 7 bases. The germline V gene has CDR1 SGHDT and CDR2 FRDEAV. CDR3 length: 13 amino acids. Incomplete CDR3 DNA: TGTGCCAGCAGCCGACAGGGAGGGGAC. Translating it yields CASSRQGGD. The full CDR3 protein reads CASSRQGGDTQYF.

This clone was detected a few times. Mouse gene names and germline throughout. The sequence runs out 4 residues before the end of the CDR3; the remainder is reconstructed from the germline J gene. Other DNA sequences in this specimen translate into the identical CDR3. This sequence joins TRBV5 and TRBJ2-7; 7 bases align to TRBD1. Germline V lookup: CDR1 LGHNA, CDR2 YNLKQL (reference sequence). This CDR3 has 13 amino acids. CDR3 sequence reads: CASSQAGQYEQYF. The sequenced part of the CDR3 DNA is TGTGCCAGCAGCCAGGCGGGACAGTAT.

This clone was seen repeatedly, ten times or more. These gene names are mouse names. The read ends 4 residues early relative to the CDR3; the germline J gene fills the gap. Other DNA sequences from this sample encode an identical CDR3 as well. The genes are TRBV13-1 and TRBJ2-7, with 8 bases lining up with TRBD1. From germline, CDR1 is NSHNY and CDR2 SYGAGN. Germline trimming cut 3 bases from V and 0 bases from J; bases unmatched to any gene: 2. This CDR3 has 14 amino acids. CDR3 DNA (partial): TGTGCCAGCAGTGGGGACAGGAGCTCCTAT. It codes for CASSGDRSSY. The whole CDR3 is CASSGDRSSYEQYF.

This clone showed up just a few times. Gene names are mouse gene names. The read ends 4 residues before the CDR3 terminus; that terminus is restored from the germline J gene. Other DNA variants within this sample encode the same CDR3. The V call is TRBV5, the J call TRBJ2-3, with D tentatively TRBD2 (6 bases). The CDR3 has 16 amino acids. V dropped 0 bases and J dropped 0 bases, with 10 bases sitting between them. The germline V gene has CDR1 LGHNA and CDR2 YNLKQL (reference sequence). The CDR3 reads CASSQDTGPSAETLYF. The sequenced CDR3 bases are TGTGCCAGCAGCCAAGATACTGGGCCTAGTGCAGAA.

Worth noting for this clone: Gene names refer to mouse genes. The missing CDR3 end, 4 residues past where the read stops, is filled in from the germline J gene. The chain carries TRBV4 and TRBJ2-7; D ambiguous. CDR3 length: 12 residues. The germline V gene encodes CDR1 LGHDT and CDR2 YNNKQL (reference sequence). With 5 bases removed from V and 0 bases from J, the gap between germline ends came to 5 bases. The part of the CDR3 DNA that was read is TGTGCCAGCAGCCCCTCCTCCTAT. Its protein product is CASSPSSY. The CDR3 reads in full as CASSPSSYEQYF.

Concerning this clone itself: All gene names here are mouse names. From the germline J gene comes the end of the CDR3, since the read stops 4 residues before it. The chain employs TRBV13-1 and TRBJ1-2; possibly TRBD1 for D (6 bases). V lost 5 bases to trimming and J lost 3 bases, with 11 bases between them. Germline lookup yields CDR1 NSHNY and CDR2 SYGAGN. The CDR3 totals 13 residues. Here the CDR3 reads CASRGYRDSDYTF. The CDR3 bases that were read are TGTGCCAGCAGGGGGTACAGGGACTCC.

This clone was seen a few times. Gene labels here are mouse ones. The DNA ends 4 residues before the CDR3 does, and the rest of the CDR3 is filled in from the germline J gene. The rearrangement joins TRBV19 to TRBJ2-4; TRBD2 aligns across 7 bases. The V segment lost 5 bases and the J segment 1 base; nucleotides outside the gene matches: 1. Germline CDR1 reads FNHDT; CDR2 reads SITEND (reference sequence). This CDR3 spans 13 amino acids. CDR3 in amino acids: CASSLGGQNTLYF. Incomplete CDR3 DNA: TGTGCCAGCAGCCTGGGGGGTCAAAAC.

On this clone itself: Gene names are mouse gene names. The read comes to an end 3 residues before the CDR3 does, leaving the germline J gene to fill in the end. The chain combines TRBV31 with TRBJ1-6, with TRBD1 identical over 7 bases. Being an ORF, TRBJ1-6 has a function that is uncertain. This CDR3 has 16 residues. Trimming removed 3 bases from V and 0 bases from J; junction bases left unmatched: 5. CDR1 is GKSSPN, CDR2 SITVG, per germline. The CDR3 loop reads CAWSPRDSSYNSPLYF. The CDR3 bases that were read are TGTGCCTGGAGCCCCAGGGACAGTTCCTATAATTCGCCC.

A note on this clone: Mouse germline and gene names are used. Read sequence stops 4 residues before the CDR3 end, and the germline J gene provides the missing end. This chain connects TRBV21 to TRBJ1-2; 11 nucleotides match TRBD1. TRBV21 is known as an ORF, though its function is uncertain. The V segment lost 1 base and the J segment 3 bases; nucleotides outside the gene matches: 7. This CDR3 contains 17 residues. The CDR3 DNA, read in part, is TGTGCTAGCAGTCAATGGGACAGGGGGAGGGTTGACTCC. Its translation is CASSQWDRGRVDS. The full CDR3 protein is CASSQWDRGRVDSDYTF.

A word on this clone: The listed genes are named as in mouse. The CDR3 is cut off 4 residues early in the read; its end comes from the germline J gene. V gene TRBV13-3 combines with J gene TRBJ2-1; 9 nucleotides align to TRBD1. In germline, CDR1 is NNHDY, CDR2 SYVADS. The CDR3 loop spans 15 amino acids. V gave up 3 bases and J gave up 3 bases; unmatched junction bases: 4. The part of the CDR3 DNA that was read is TGTGCCAGCAGTGGCCGGGACAGGGTCTATGCT. Protein product: CASSGRDRVYA. The full CDR3 is CASSGRDRVYAEQFF.

This clone was detected a few times. Germline and genes here are mouse. The read stops 4 residues short of the end of the CDR3; the missing end is completed from the germline J gene. Other DNA sequences in the sample encode the same CDR3. This chain connects TRBV13-1 to TRBJ2-1; 8 bases fit TRBD2. The V gene's germline CDR1 is NSHNY and CDR2 SYGAGN. V shed 5 bases and J 1 base; nucleotides not matched to a gene: 2. The CDR3 covers 14 residues. The CDR3 spells CASSAGGNYAEQFF. The sequenced part of the CDR3 DNA is TGTGCCAGCAGCGCTGGGGGGAACTATGCT.

As regards this clone: Genes and germline come from the mouse. The sequenced part of the CDR3 DNA is TGTGCCAGCATTGACAATGCAGAA. Residues: CASIDNAE. The full CDR3 protein is CASIDNAETLYF. The chain carries TRBV19 and TRBJ2-3; no clear D. The CDR3 end falls 4 residues outside the read, so it is completed with the germline J gene. This CDR3 contains 12 residues. Germline V gene data show CDR1 as FNHDT and CDR2 as SITEND (reference sequence). V dropped 6 bases and J dropped 2 bases, with 7 bases sitting between them. The full variable domain, in which reference TRBV19 and TRBJ2-3 provide the parts outside the CDR3, is GGIITQTPKFLIGQEGQKLTLKCQQNFNHDTMYWYRQDSGKGLRLIYYSITENDLQKGDLSEGYDASREKKSSFSLTVTSAQKNEMAVFLCASIDNAETLYFGSGTRLTVL.

In regard to this clone: Mouse gene names and germline throughout. The missing CDR3 end, 4 residues past where the read stops, is filled in from the germline J gene. The chain combines TRBV19 with TRBJ2-7; D unclear. Germline CDR1 and CDR2: FNHDT and SITEND (reference sequence). The length of the CDR3 is 11 residues. This CDR3 is CASRKTYEQYF. The sequenced CDR3 bases are TGTGCCAGCAGGAAAACTTAT.

In the case of this clone: All gene names here are mouse names. The read ends 4 residues before the CDR3 terminus; that terminus is restored from the germline J gene. V and J are TRBV31 and TRBJ2-7; 7 nucleotides agree with TRBD1. Germline values: CDR1 GKSSPN, CDR2 SITVG. This CDR3 comprises 12 residues. CDR3 sequence: CAWSPGTDEQYF. Partial CDR3 DNA: TGTGCCTGGAGTCCAGGGACAGAT. The full variable domain, in which reference TRBV31 and TRBJ2-7 provide the parts outside the CDR3, is AQTIHQWPVAEIKAVGSPLSLGCTIKGKSSPNLYWYWQATGGTLQQLFYSITVGQVESVVQLNLSASRPKDDQFILSTEKLLLSHSGFYLCAWSPGTDEQYFGPGTRLTVL.

For this clone: This sequence may be a read error, since a much larger clone differs from it by one base. The listed genes are named as in mouse. The DNA ends 4 residues before the CDR3 does, and the rest of the CDR3 is filled in from the germline J gene. The gene calls are TRBV5 and TRBJ2-5, with 7 bases identical to TRBD1. Looked up from germline, CDR1 is LGHNA and CDR2 is YNLKQL (reference sequence). The CDR3 covers 13 residues. The V segment lost 5 bases and the J segment 1 base; nucleotides outside the gene matches: 0. This chain's CDR3 is CASSDRDQDTQYF. Incomplete CDR3 DNA: TGTGCCAGCAGCGACAGGGACCAAGAC.

Note on this clone: Gene names denote mouse genes. The read terminates 4 residues before the CDR3 end, so the remaining end is supplied by the germline J gene. This CDR3 is also generated by other DNA sequences in the sample. V gene TRBV13-1 combines with J gene TRBJ2-3, with TRBD2 matching over 8 bases. The CDR3 runs 15 residues. Germline-derived CDR1 and CDR2 are NSHNY and SYGAGN. The J segment lost 3 bases and the V segment lost 0 bases, leaving 3 bases of the junction unmatched. CDR3 region: CASSDAGGLAETLYF. Incomplete CDR3 DNA: TGTGCCAGCAGTGATGCTGGGGGGTTGGCAGAA.

This clone was counted a few times. Gene and germline names: mouse. Incomplete CDR3 DNA: TGTGCCAGCAGTTTCAACCGGGACAGGGACCAAGAC. Translating gives CASSFNRDRDQD. The CDR3, in full, reads CASSFNRDRDQDTQYF. The V gene is TRBV14, the J gene TRBJ2-5; TRBD1 agrees at 9 bases. The CDR3 is cut off 4 residues early in the read; its end comes from the germline J gene. CDR3 length: 16 amino acids. The germline V gene has CDR1 SGHDT and CDR2 FRDEAV. J was trimmed by 1 base and V by 1 base; bases with no gene match: 4. The variable domain in full, completed from reference TRBV14 and TRBJ2-5, reads EAGVTQSPRYAVLQEGQAVSFWCDPISGHDTLYWYQQPRDQGPQLLVYFRDEAVIDNSQLPSDRFSAVRPKGTNSTLKIQSAKQGDTATYLCASSFNRDRDQDTQYFGPGTRLLVL.

A remark on this clone: Here the gene names and germline are mouse. The sequence runs out 4 residues before the end of the CDR3; the remainder is reconstructed from the germline J gene. This chain joins TRBV13-1 and TRBJ2-7; TRBD2 agrees at 10 bases. This CDR3 is built from 14 residues. Germline V lookup: CDR1 NSHNY, CDR2 SYGAGN. Trimming removed 7 bases from V and 0 bases from J; junction bases left unmatched: 4. The CDR3 bases that were read are TGTGCCAGCCTGGACTGGGGGAGCTCCTAT. This gives the protein CASLDWGSSY. The CDR3, in full, reads CASLDWGSSYEQYF.